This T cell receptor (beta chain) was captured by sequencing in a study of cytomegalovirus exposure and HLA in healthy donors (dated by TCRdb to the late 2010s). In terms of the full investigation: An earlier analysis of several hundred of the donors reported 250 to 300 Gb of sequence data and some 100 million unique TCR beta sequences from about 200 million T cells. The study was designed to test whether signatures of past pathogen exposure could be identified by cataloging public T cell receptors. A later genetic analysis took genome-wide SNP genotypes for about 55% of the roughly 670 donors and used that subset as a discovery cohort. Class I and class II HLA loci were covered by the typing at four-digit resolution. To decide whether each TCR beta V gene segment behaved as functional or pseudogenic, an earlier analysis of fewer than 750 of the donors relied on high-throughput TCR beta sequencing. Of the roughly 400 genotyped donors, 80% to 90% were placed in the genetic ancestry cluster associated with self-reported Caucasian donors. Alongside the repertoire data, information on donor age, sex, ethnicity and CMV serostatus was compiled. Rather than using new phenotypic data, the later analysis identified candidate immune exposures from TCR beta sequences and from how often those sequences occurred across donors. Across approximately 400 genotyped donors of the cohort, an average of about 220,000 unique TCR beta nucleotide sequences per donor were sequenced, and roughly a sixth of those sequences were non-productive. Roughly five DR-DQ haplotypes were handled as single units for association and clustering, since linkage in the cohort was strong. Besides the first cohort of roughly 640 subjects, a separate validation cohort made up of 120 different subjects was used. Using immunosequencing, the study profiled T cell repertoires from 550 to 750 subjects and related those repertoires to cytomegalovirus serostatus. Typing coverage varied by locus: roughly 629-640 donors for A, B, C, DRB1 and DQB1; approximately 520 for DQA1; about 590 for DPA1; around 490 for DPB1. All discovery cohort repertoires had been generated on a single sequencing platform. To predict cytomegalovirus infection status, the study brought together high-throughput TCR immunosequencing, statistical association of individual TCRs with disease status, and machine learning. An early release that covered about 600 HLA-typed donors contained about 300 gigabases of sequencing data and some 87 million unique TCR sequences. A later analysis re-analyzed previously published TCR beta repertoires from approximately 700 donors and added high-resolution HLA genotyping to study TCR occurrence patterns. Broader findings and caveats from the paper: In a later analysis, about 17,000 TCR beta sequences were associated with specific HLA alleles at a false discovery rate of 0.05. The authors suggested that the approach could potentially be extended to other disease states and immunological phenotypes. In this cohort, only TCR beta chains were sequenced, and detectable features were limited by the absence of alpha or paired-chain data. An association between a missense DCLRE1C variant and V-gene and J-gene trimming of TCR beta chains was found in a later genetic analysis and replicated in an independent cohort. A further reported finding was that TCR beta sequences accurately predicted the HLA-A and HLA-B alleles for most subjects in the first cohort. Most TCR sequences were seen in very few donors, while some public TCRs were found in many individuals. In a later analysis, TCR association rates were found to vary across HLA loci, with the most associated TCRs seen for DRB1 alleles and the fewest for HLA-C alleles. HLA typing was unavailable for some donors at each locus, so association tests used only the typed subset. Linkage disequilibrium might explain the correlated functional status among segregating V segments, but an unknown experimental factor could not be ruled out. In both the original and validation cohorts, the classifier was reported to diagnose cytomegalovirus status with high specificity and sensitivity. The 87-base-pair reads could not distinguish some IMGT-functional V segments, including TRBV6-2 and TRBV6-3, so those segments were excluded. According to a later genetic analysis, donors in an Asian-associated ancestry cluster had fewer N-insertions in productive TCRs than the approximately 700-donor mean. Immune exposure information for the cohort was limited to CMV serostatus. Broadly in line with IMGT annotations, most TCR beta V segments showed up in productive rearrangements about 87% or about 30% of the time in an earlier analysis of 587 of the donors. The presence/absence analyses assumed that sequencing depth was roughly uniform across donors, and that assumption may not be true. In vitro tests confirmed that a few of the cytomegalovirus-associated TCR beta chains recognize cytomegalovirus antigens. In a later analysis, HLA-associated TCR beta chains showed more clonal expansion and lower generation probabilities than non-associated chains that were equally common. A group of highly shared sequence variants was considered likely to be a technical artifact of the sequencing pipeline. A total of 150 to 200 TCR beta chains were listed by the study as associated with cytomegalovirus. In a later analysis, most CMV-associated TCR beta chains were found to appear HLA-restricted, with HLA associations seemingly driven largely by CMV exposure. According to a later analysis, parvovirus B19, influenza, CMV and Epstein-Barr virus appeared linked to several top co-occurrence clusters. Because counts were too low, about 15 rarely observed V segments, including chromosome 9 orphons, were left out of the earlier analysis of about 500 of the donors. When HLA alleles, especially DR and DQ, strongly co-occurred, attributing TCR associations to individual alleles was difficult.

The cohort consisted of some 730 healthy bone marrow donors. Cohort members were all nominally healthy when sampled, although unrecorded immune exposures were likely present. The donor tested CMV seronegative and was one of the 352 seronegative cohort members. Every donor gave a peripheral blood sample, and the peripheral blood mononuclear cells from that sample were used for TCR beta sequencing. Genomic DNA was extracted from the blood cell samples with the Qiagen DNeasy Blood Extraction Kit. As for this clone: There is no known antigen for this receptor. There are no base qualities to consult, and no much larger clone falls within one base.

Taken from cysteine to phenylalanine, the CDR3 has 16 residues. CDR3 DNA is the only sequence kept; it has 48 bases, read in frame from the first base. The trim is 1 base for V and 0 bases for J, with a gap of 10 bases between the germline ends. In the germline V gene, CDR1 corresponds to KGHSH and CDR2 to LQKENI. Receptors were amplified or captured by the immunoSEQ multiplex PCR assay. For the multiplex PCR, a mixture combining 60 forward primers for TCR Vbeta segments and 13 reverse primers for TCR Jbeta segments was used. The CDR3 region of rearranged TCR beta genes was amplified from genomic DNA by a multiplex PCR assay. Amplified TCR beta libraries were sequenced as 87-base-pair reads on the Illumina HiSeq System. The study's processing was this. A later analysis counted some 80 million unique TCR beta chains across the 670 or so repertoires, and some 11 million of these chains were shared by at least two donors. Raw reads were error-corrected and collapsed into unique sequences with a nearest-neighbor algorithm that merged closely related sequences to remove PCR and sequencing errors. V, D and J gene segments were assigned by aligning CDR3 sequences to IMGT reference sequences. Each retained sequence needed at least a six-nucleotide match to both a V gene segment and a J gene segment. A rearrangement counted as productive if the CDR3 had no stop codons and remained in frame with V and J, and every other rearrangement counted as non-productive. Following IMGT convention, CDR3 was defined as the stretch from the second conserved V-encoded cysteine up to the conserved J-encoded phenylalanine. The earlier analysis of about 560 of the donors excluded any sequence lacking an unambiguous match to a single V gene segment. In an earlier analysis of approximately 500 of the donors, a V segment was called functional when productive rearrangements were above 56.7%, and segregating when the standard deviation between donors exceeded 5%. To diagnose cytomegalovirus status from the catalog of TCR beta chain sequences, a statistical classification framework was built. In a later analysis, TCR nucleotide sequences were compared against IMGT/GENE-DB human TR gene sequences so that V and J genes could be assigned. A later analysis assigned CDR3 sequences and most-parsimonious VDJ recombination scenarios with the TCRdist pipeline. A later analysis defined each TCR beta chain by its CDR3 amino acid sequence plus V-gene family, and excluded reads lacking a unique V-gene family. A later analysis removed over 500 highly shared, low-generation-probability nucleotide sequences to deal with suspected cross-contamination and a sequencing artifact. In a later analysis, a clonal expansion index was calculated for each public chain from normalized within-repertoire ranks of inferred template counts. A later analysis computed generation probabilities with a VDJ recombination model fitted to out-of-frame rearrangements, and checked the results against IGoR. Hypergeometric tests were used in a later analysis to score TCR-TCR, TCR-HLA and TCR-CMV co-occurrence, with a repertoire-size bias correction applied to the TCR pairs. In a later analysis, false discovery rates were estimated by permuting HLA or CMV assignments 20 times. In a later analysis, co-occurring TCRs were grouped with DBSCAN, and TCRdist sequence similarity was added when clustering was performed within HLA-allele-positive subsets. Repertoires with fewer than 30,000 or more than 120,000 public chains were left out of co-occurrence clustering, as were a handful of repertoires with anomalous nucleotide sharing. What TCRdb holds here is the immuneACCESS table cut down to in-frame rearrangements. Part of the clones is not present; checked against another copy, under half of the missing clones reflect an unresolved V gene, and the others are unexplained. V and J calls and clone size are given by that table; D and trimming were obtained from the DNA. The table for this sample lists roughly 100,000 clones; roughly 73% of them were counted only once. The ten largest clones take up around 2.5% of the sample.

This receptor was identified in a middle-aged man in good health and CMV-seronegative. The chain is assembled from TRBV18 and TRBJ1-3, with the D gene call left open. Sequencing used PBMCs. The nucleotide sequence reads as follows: TGTGCCAGCTCACCACAACTCACGGGCTCTGGAAACACCATATATTTT. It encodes CASSPQLTGSGNTIYF.